The subject of this entry is one T cell receptor beta chain. Its matching antigen is unknown. This sample is drawn from a study of CXCR3-negative and CXCR3-positive naive CD8 T cells. Overall study findings and caveats: Naive cells positive for CXCR3 carried more hydrophobic TRB CDR3s than CXCR3-negative ones.

Germline V gene lookup returns CDR1 MDHEN and CDR2 SYDVKM. CDR3 length: 14 amino acids. The libraries of TRB cDNA were prepared using 5' RACE with UMI labels. From its re-call of the 5' RACE reads, TCRdb lists each CDR3 protein once, without DNA. The sample holds 49,000 or so distinct CDR3 sequences. Sequencing was carried out using naive CXCR3+ CD8+ T cells from blood. Subset meaning: CD45RO-CCR7+CD27+CD95- naive CD8+ T cells expressing CXCR3 (TNR3+). The receptor's source is a human donor in good health. Some clones in this sample may be carry-over from other donors' samples. The V call is TRBV28, the J call TRBJ1-1; no DNA is available, so the TRBD1 call from TCRdb remains unchecked. The CDR3 loop reads CASSIQGFVTEAFF.